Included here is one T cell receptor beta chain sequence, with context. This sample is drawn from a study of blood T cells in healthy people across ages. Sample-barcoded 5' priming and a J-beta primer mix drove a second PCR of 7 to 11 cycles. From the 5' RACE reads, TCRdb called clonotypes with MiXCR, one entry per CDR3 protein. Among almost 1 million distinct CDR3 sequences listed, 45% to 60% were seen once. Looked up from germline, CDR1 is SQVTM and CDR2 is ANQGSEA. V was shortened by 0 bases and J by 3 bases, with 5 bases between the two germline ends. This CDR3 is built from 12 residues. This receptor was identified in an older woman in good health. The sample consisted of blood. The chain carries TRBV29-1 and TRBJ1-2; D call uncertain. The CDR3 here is CSVEERYYGYTF. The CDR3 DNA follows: TGCAGCGTTGAAGAGAGATACTATGGCTACACCTTC.